These T cell receptor beta chains were read from a single sample in a study of T-cell reconstitution after alpha-beta-depleted transplantation in children. TCRdb reprocessed the PCR reads with MiXCR, giving one entry per CDR3 protein. The top ten clones hold just over 5.5% of a sample with about 200,000 distinct CDR3 sequences, approximately 6.9% of them seen once. The source was PBMCs, collected before TCRalphabeta/CD19-depleted stem cell transplant. Every receptor here comes from a boy younger than 10 with acute lymphoblastic leukemia, due to receive a stem cell transplant. Both conserved end residues are part of each CDR3. D genes are given only for firm matches. Only some rows state a clone size, as once, few, many or a class for expanded clones.

NA,TRBJ2-3,TRBD2,TRBV20-1,CSARTSVDTQYF,TGCAGTGCCAGGACTAGCGTGGATACGCAGTATTTT
few,TRBJ1-2,NA,TRBV20-1,CSASPLYGYTF,TGCAGTGCTAGCCCCCTTTATGGCTACACCTTC
few,TRBJ1-4,NA,TRBV15,CATSRQGTTNEKLFF,TGTGCCACCAGCAGGCAGGGGACCACTAATGAAAAACTGTTTTTT
many,TRBJ2-7,NA,TRBV4-3,CASSLGEEQYF,TGCGCCAGCAGCCTGGGGGAGGAGCAGTACTTC
many,TRBJ2-5,NA,TRBV28,CASSLWWTGQGETQYF,TGTGCCAGCAGTTTATGGTGGACGGGACAAGGAGAGACCCAGTACTTC
few,TRBJ2-3,TRBD1,TRBV6-5,CASSYPGQGGTDTQYF,TGTGCCAGCAGTTACCCGGGACAGGGTGGGACAGATACGCAGTATTTT
many,TRBJ1-1,TRBD1,TRBV29-1,CSVADRADTEAFF,TGCAGCGTAGCGGACAGGGCGGACACTGAAGCTTTCTTT
many,TRBJ2-1,NA,TRBV6-2/TRBV6-3,CASSYHLGNEQFF,TGTGCCAGCAGTTACCATTTGGGCAATGAGCAGTTCTTC
many,TRBJ2-5,NA,TRBV7-2,CASSLALWETQYF,TGTGCCAGCAGCTTAGCGCTATGGGAGACCCAGTACTTC
many,TRBJ2-3,NA,TRBV20-1,CPGTIKTPCWDTQYF,TGCCCCGGGACAATAAAAACCCCGTGCTGGGATACGCAGTATTTT
NA,TRBJ2-2,NA,TRBV5-4,CASSTGLGELFF,TGTGCCAGCAGCACCGGGCTGGGGGAGCTGTTTTTT
few,TRBJ2-7,NA,TRBV20-1,CSASQRGYEQYF,TGCAGTGCTAGCCAACGGGGCTACGAGCAGTACTTC
NA,TRBJ1-1,NA,TRBV5-1,CASSLAFNLHLERTEAFF,TGCGCCAGCAGCTTGGCGTTCAACCTTCATCTCGAAAGGACTGAAGCTTTCTTT
many,TRBJ1-1,NA,TRBV5-1,CASGQGPTEAFF,TGCGCCAGCGGCCAAGGACCGACTGAAGCTTTCTTT
many,TRBJ2-7,NA,TRBV12-3/TRBV12-4,CASSGYRTYEQYF,TGTGCCAGCAGTGGTTACAGAACCTACGAGCAGTACTTC
many,TRBJ1-1,NA,TRBV28,CASRETLNTEAFF,TGTGCCAGCAGAGAAACCCTGAACACTGAAGCTTTCTTT
many,TRBJ2-3,NA,TRBV5-1,CASSFGQDTQYF,TGCGCCAGCAGCTTTGGCCAAGATACGCAGTATTTT
many,TRBJ2-1,NA,TRBV20-1,CSAQRINEQFF,TGCAGTGCCCAAAGGATCAATGAGCAGTTCTTC
many,TRBJ2-1,NA,TRBV12-3/TRBV12-4,CASSFNNEQFF,TGTGCCAGCAGTTTTAACAATGAGCAGTTCTTC
many,TRBJ2-3,TRBD2,TRBV4-3,CASSQAPAGSTDTQYF,TGCGCCAGCAGCCAAGCCCCAGCGGGGAGCACAGATACGCAGTATTTT
many,TRBJ2-2,NA,TRBV24-1,CATSDAFAAANTGELFF,TGTGCCACCAGTGACGCCTTCGCGGCCGCGAACACCGGGGAGCTGTTTTTT
NA,TRBJ1-1,NA,TRBV29-1,CSGAFLNTEAFF,TGCAGCGGAGCCTTTTTGAACACTGAAGCTTTCTTT
many,TRBJ2-5,TRBD1,TRBV4-2,CASSQDRGQGTQYF,TGTGCCAGCAGCCAAGACAGGGGGCAAGGGACCCAGTACTTC
many,TRBJ2-3,TRBD2,TRBV4-3,CASSQDRLAADTQYF,TGCGCCAGCAGCCAAGATAGGCTAGCGGCCGATACGCAGTATTTT
few,TRBJ1-1,NA,TRBV5-5,CASSLSSGRVTEAFF,TGTGCCAGCAGCTTGTCTTCAGGGAGGGTTACTGAAGCTTTCTTT
many,TRBJ2-7,NA,TRBV25-1,CASTDKYEQYF,TGTGCCAGCACGGACAAATACGAGCAGTACTTC
NA,TRBJ1-5,NA,TRBV3-1,CASSQVFSNQPQHF,TGTGCCAGCAGCCAAGTCTTTAGCAATCAGCCCCAGCATTTT
many,TRBJ2-6,NA,TRBV11-2,CASSLKQLSLRGANVLTF,TGTGCCAGCAGCTTAAAACAGTTGAGCTTGAGGGGGGCCAACGTCCTGACTTTC
many,TRBJ2-3,NA,TRBV6-5,CASSSTLGGRAPYTDTQYF,TGTGCCAGCAGTTCGACCCTCGGGGGGCGGGCCCCCTACACAGATACGCAGTATTTT
few,TRBJ2-6,NA,TRBV2,CASRAGANVLTF,TGTGCCAGCAGAGCCGGGGCCAACGTCCTGACTTTC
few,TRBJ1-1,NA,TRBV11-1,CASSLVPASGAWIQWGTEAFF,TGTGCCAGCAGCTTAGTCCCCGCGTCGGGGGCATGGATTCAATGGGGCACTGAAGCTTTCTTT
few,TRBJ2-2,NA,TRBV18,CASSPKIRANTGELFF,TGTGCCAGCTCACCAAAGATCCGGGCGAACACCGGGGAGCTGTTTTTT
many,TRBJ1-6,NA,TRBV28,CASSFVRSSYNSPLHF,TGTGCCAGCAGTTTTGTTAGGAGCTCCTATAATTCACCCCTCCACTTT
many,TRBJ1-1,NA,TRBV11-3,CASSLEGVGWGGYTEAFF,TGTGCCAGCAGCTTAGAAGGCGTGGGTTGGGGAGGGTACACTGAAGCTTTCTTT
NA,TRBJ1-5,NA,TRBV5-6,CASSFLNGGSNQPQHF,TGTGCCAGCAGCTTTCTCAACGGGGGCAGTAATCAGCCCCAGCATTTT
NA,TRBJ2-7,TRBD1,TRBV29-1,CSVEGGTGAIYEQYF,TGCAGCGTTGAAGGGGGGACAGGGGCCATCTACGAGCAGTACTTC
NA,TRBJ2-1,NA,TRBV7-9,CASSSEGGYNEQFF,TGTGCCAGCAGCTCAGAGGGAGGCTACAATGAGCAGTTCTTC
many,TRBJ2-5,TRBD2,TRBV12-3/TRBV12-4,CASSPGTSGGPGETQYF,TGTGCCAGCAGTCCTGGGACTAGCGGGGGGCCGGGAGAGACCCAGTACTTC
many,TRBJ2-2,TRBD1,TRBV7-2,CASSPRGSYNTGELFF,TGTGCCAGCAGCCCCAGGGGGAGTTACAACACCGGGGAGCTGTTTTTT
many,TRBJ2-7,NA,TRBV28,CASSFRPASYEQYF,TGTGCCAGCAGTTTTCGCCCAGCAAGCTACGAGCAGTACTTC
few,TRBJ2-1,NA,TRBV15,CATSRGDSPDEQFF,TGTGCCACCAGCAGGGGGGACTCTCCAGATGAGCAGTTCTTC
few,TRBJ2-7,NA,TRBV11-2,CASSVPGPGEQYF,TGTGCCAGCAGCGTGCCGGGACCCGGAGAGCAGTACTTC
many,TRBJ1-1,TRBD1,TRBV27,CASTGDTEAFF,TGTGCCAGTACAGGGGACACTGAAGCTTTCTTT
few,TRBJ2-7,NA,TRBV7-2,CASSPTDWRNYEQYF,TGTGCCAGCAGCCCGACGGACTGGAGGAACTACGAGCAGTACTTC
few,TRBJ1-3,TRBD1,TRBV3-1,CASSQIPGQPGNTIYF,TGTGCCAGCAGCCAAATCCCGGGACAGCCTGGAAACACCATATATTTT
NA,TRBJ1-5,TRBD1,TRBV20-1,CSASWTGLDQPQHF,TGCAGTGCTTCTTGGACAGGATTGGATCAGCCCCAGCATTTT
many,TRBJ2-2,NA,TRBV2,CASSEVWGNTGELFF,TGTGCCAGCAGTGAAGTCTGGGGGAACACCGGGGAGCTGTTTTTT
many,TRBJ1-5,TRBD1,TRBV5-6,CASSFSGQGKHQPQHF,TGTGCCAGCAGCTTCTCAGGACAGGGTAAGCATCAGCCCCAGCATTTT
NA,TRBJ2-1,TRBD2,TRBV27,CASALAGGSGYNEQFF,TGTGCCAGCGCCCTAGCGGGAGGTAGTGGGTACAATGAGCAGTTCTTC
many,TRBJ2-1,NA,TRBV5-1,CASSLGVFPGGEQFF,TGCGCCAGCAGCTTGGGAGTTTTCCCCGGAGGTGAGCAGTTCTTC
few,TRBJ1-3,NA,TRBV4-1,CASSQRLGYVGHPSGNTIYF,TGCGCCAGCAGCCAAAGGCTGGGCTATGTGGGGCATCCCTCTGGAAACACCATATATTTT
many,TRBJ1-1,NA,TRBV28,CASSPQLGGISTEAFF,TGTGCCAGCAGTCCTCAGCTAGGGGGGATCTCCACTGAAGCTTTCTTT
few,TRBJ2-5,NA,TRBV6-2/TRBV6-3,CASSPFMKETQYF,TGTGCCAGCAGCCCATTTATGAAGGAGACCCAGTACTTC
many,TRBJ2-3,NA,TRBV20-1,CSARAAGDTQYF,TGCAGTGCTAGGGCCGCTGGGGATACGCAGTATTTT
many,TRBJ2-5,NA,TRBV29-1,CSVEEGQGQETQYF,TGCAGCGTTGAAGAGGGGCAGGGTCAAGAGACCCAGTACTTC
NA,TRBJ2-1,NA,TRBV2,CASSEALWGSYNEQFF,TGTGCCAGCAGTGAAGCGCTGTGGGGGTCCTACAATGAGCAGTTCTTC
many,TRBJ2-1,TRBD2,TRBV28,CASSSRLAGGYNEQFF,TGTGCCAGCAGTTCCAGACTAGCGGGGGGCTACAATGAGCAGTTCTTC